This passage covers 27 T cell receptor beta chains from one sample sequenced in a study of shared clonotypes between healthy human individuals (dated by TCRdb to about 2020). Libraries came from the immunoSEQ multiplex PCR assay. Held by TCRdb, this immuneACCESS table contains in-frame sequences only and omits some clones. Under half of the omission traces to an unresolved V gene where checked; the cause of the rest is unknown. Here the sample has about 490,000 clones; roughly 80% occur a single time. The top ten clones comprise 12% of the sample. Sequencing was carried out using PBMCs. These receptors originate from a woman aged 35 to 49 in good health. Some clones in this sample may be carry-over from other donors' samples.

Written as DNA, the CDR3 is TGCGCCAGCAGCTTGGCGGGGGACTATGGCTACACCTTC. It codes for CASSLAGDYGYTF. The chain recombines TRBV5-1 with TRBJ1-2; D perhaps matches TRBD1 (5 bases). Germline V gives CDR1 SGHRS, CDR2 YFSETQ. Trimming left V 0 bases short and J 3 bases short, with 6 bases between. This CDR3 comprises 13 residues.

About this clone itself: A far larger clone lies a single base away; this is likely a read error. CDR3 sequence reads: CASSYSIGWSDEQCF. The CDR3 coding sequence is TGTGCCAGCAGTTACTCGATAGGTTGGTCGGACGAGCAGTGCTTC. The chain is built from TRBV6-5 and TRBJ2-7; D not certain. The CDR3 totals 15 residues. Germline V gene sequence: CDR1 MNHEY, CDR2 SVGAGI.

The V gene is TRBV6-1, the J gene TRBJ2-1, with D perhaps TRBD2 (6 bases). The V end was cut by 6 bases, the J end by 0 bases, with 12 bases between. Per the germline V gene, CDR1 is MNHNS and CDR2 is SASEGT. The CDR3 is 15 amino acids. CDR3: CASSVSGSSYNEQFF. Written as DNA, the CDR3 is TGTGCCAGCAGCGTTAGCGGAAGCTCCTACAATGAGCAGTTCTTC.

This chain uses TRBV10-2 with TRBJ1-1; no firm D call. Trimming took off 6 bases at V and 7 bases at J, with 9 bases between the two ends. CDR1 is WSHSY, CDR2 SAAADI, per germline. CDR3 size: 11 residues. In nucleotides, the CDR3 is TGCGCCAGCAGGATACGGGGTGAAGCTTTCTTT. Its translation: CASRIRGEAFF.

For this clone: The same CDR3 can be traced to other DNA sequences in this sample. V usage is TRBV2 and J usage is TRBJ2-1; 10 nucleotides match TRBD1. V shed 4 bases and J 0 bases; nucleotides not matched to a gene: 0. CDR3 length equals 15 residues. Germline-derived CDR1 and CDR2 are SNHLY and FYNNEI. CDR3 nucleotide sequence: TGTGCCAGCAGTGGGACAGGGGGCTCCTACAATGAGCAGTTCTTC. Encoded protein: CASSGTGGSYNEQFF.

With regard to this clone: This probably arose from a read error, given a far larger clone one base away. V usage is TRBV30 and J usage is TRBJ1-2; weak D call: TRBD1 (5 bases). Germline V gene data show CDR1 as GTSNPN and CDR2 as SVGIG (reference sequence). V dropped 4 bases and J dropped 5 bases, with 17 bases sitting between them. The CDR3 is 14 residues long. As DNA, the CDR3 is TGTGCCTGGAAGGAACAGGAGAATCCATATGGCTACACCTTC. Translating gives CAWKEQENPYGYTF.

Comment on this clone: A far larger clone lies a single base away; this is likely a read error. This specimen includes other DNA sequences encoding the same CDR3. The CDR3 here is CASSLTGTSLYGYTF. CDR3 coding DNA: TGTGCTAGCAGCTTAACCGGGACGTCCCTCTATGGCTACACCTTC. The chain recombines TRBV7-3 with TRBJ1-2, with D possibly TRBD1 on 5 matching bases. The CDR3 is 15 amino acids. The germline V gene encodes CDR1 SGHTA and CDR2 FQGTGA.

V is TRBV5-4 and J is TRBJ2-7, with D perhaps TRBD2 (5 bases). Germline V lookup: CDR1 SGHNT, CDR2 YYREEE (reference sequence). The CDR3 covers 13 residues. Trimming removed 6 bases from V and 3 bases from J, with 13 bases in between. CDR3 amino acids: CASTRGWGYEQYF. Here the CDR3 DNA reads TGTGCCAGCACCCGGGGTTGGGGCTACGAGCAGTACTTC.

The CDR3 sequence is CATSRDVRRDTPYEQYF. DNA for the CDR3: TGTGCCACCAGCAGAGACGTGAGGCGGGACACACCCTACGAGCAGTACTTC. The chain is built from TRBV15 and TRBJ2-7; D possibly matches TRBD1 or TRBD2 (6 bases each). The CDR3 loop spans 17 amino acids. Germline V lookup: CDR1 LNHNV, CDR2 YYDKDF (reference sequence). V was trimmed by 0 bases and J by 2 bases, leaving 17 bases between them.

V and J are TRBV10-2 and TRBJ2-3; 13 nucleotides line up with TRBD2. V was pared by 6 bases and J by 3 bases, with 3 bases of the junction left unmatched. The CDR3 covers 15 residues. Germline CDR1 is WSHSY and CDR2 is SAAADI. The CDR3 protein is CASSGLAGVTDTQYF. CDR3 sequence (DNA): TGCGCCAGCAGCGGACTAGCGGGAGTAACAGATACGCAGTATTTT.

As to this clone: A far larger clone differs by one base, so this is likely a read error. In DNA form, the CDR3 reads TGTGACTGGAGCGACGGAAACTATGGCTACACCTTC. It specifies CDWSDGNYGYTF. The chain couples TRBV30 to TRBJ1-2; D is unclear. Germline CDR1 GTSNPN, CDR2 SVGIG (reference sequence). The CDR3 contains 12 residues.

In the case of this clone: This likely stems from a read error, as it lies one base from a far larger clone. The gene calls are TRBV6-4 and TRBJ1-2; maybe TRBD1 (6 bases). V was shortened by 3 bases and J by 4 bases, with 12 bases between the two germline ends. The germline gives CDR1 MRHNA, CDR2 SNTAGT. The CDR3 is made up of 14 amino acids. The CDR3 protein is CASSEDGQCYGYTF. CDR3 coding DNA: TGTGCCAGCAGTGAGGATGGACAGTGCTATGGCTACACCTTC.

This clone has ten or more counts. This same CDR3 is encoded by further DNA sequences in the sample. DNA of the CDR3: TGTGCCATCAGTGCGTCTAGCGGGCAGACCCAGTACTTC. Residues: CAISASSGQTQYF. The chain joins TRBV10-3 to TRBJ2-5; 8 nucleotides align to TRBD2. With 4 bases clipped from V and 6 bases from J, the junction kept 4 bases outside the gene matches. This CDR3 region has 13 residues. Germline CDR1 reads ENHRY; CDR2 reads SYGVKD.

Points on this clone: This may be a read error: a much more frequent sequence differs by one nucleotide. CDR3 sequence: CAGSFLSERDTGELFF. The DNA for the CDR3 is TGTGCCGGCAGCTTCCTCTCCGAGCGGGACACCGGGGAGCTGTTTTTT. The chain joins TRBV7-2 to TRBJ2-2; perhaps TRBD2 as D (6 bases). The germline V gene has CDR1 SGHTA and CDR2 FQGNSA. The CDR3 is 16 residues long.

This clone was seen more than once but under ten times. The V call is TRBV6-1, the J call TRBJ2-5; D might be TRBD1 or TRBD2, each matching 5 bases. The germline V and J ends were trimmed by 3 bases and 3 bases, with 8 bases remaining between them. The CDR3 consists of 13 residues. Germline-derived CDR1 and CDR2 are MNHNS and SASEGT. The CDR3 spells CASSEGREETQYF. The CDR3 coding sequence is TGTGCCAGCAGTGAGGGACGGGAAGAGACCCAGTACTTC.

The chain combines TRBV19 with TRBJ1-5; TRBD1 agrees at 8 bases. CDR1 and CDR2 from the germline V gene are LNHDA and SQIVND (reference sequence). This CDR3 has 14 residues. V shed 5 bases, J shed 4 bases, and the junction held 4 bases outside the gene matches. The CDR3, as DNA: TGTGCCAGTAGTGCGGGACAGGCAAATCAGCCCCAGCATTTT. Translating it yields CASSAGQANQPQHF.

This clone was counted many times. V gene TRBV4-1 combines with J gene TRBJ2-2, with 11 bases identical to TRBD2. This CDR3 has 17 residues. The junction had 4 bases not matched to a gene; V was cut back by 2 bases and J by 2 bases. Germline-derived CDR1 and CDR2 are MGHRA and YSYEKL. As DNA, the CDR3 is TGCGCCAGCAGCCAAAGGACTAGCGGGCATAACACCGGGGAGCTGTTTTTT. Translation: CASSQRTSGHNTGELFF.

The V call is TRBV6-4, the J call TRBJ1-4; TRBD1 aligns across 10 bases. Germline V gives CDR1 MRHNA, CDR2 SNTAGT. The CDR3 consists of 13 residues. Germline trimming cut 4 bases from V and 7 bases from J; bases unmatched to any gene: 0. CDR3 nucleotides: TGTGCCAGCAGTGGGGACAGGGGTGAAAAACTGTTTTTT. It yields the protein CASSGDRGEKLFF.

This chain uses TRBV28 with TRBJ1-5, with no clear D. V was pared by 3 bases and J by 3 bases, with 15 bases between. This CDR3 has 16 residues. Germline V gives CDR1 MDHEN, CDR2 SYDVKM. Written as DNA, the CDR3 is TGTGCCAGCAGTTTTGTTGGTGGTAGGGCCAATCAGCCCCAGCATTTT. Its translation is CASSFVGGRANQPQHF.

Details on this clone: This likely traces to a read error, being one base from a far larger clone. This specimen includes other DNA sequences encoding the same CDR3. V usage is TRBV27 and J usage is TRBJ2-7; either TRBD1 or TRBD2 may fit D (5 bases each). The CDR3 runs to 15 residues. V shed 0 bases and J shed 5 bases, with 14 bases lying between them. Germline CDR1 and CDR2: MNHEY and SMNVEV (reference sequence). This CDR3 is CASSLSYSGGNEQYF. In nucleotides, the CDR3 is TGTGCCAGCAGTTTATCATATTCTGGGGGAAACGAGCAGTACTTC.

This chain connects TRBV19 to TRBJ1-4, with TRBD1 as a possible D gene (5 bases). This CDR3 comprises 15 residues. Germline V CDR1 and CDR2: LNHDA, SQIVND (reference sequence). V was clipped by 9 bases and J by 0 bases, with 14 bases between them. CDR3 protein: CASNNRIATNEKLFF. The CDR3, as DNA: TGTGCCAGCAACAACAGGATTGCAACTAATGAAAAACTGTTTTTT. The whole variable domain, remainder taken from reference TRBV19 and TRBJ1-4, is DGGITQSPKYLFRKEGQNVTLSCEQNLNHDAMYWYRQDPGQGLRLIYYSQIVNDFQKGDIAEGYSVSREKKESFPLTVTSAQKNPTAFYLCASNNRIATNEKLFFGSGTQLSVL.

Comments on this clone: This probably arose from a read error, given a far larger clone one base away. This CDR3 is also generated by other DNA sequences in the sample. V is TRBV7-9 and J is TRBJ2-2, with unresolved D. CDR1 and CDR2 from the germline V gene are SEHNR and FQNEAQ (reference sequence). This CDR3 spans 19 amino acids. V shed 5 bases and J shed 0 bases, with 22 bases lying between them. The CDR3 DNA is TGTGCCAGCAGCCTACTTGGGCTTCCCATAACCGCGAACACCGGGGAGCTGTTTTTT. Amino acids: CASSLLGLPITANTGELFF.

As concerns this clone: This may arise from a read error, as a much more abundant clone is one base away. The V call is TRBV6-1, the J call TRBJ1-2, with D possibly TRBD1 on 5 matching bases. Germline CDR1 MNHNS, CDR2 SASEGT. This CDR3 region has 16 residues. The CDR3 bases are TGTGTCAGCAGTGAACTCGAGCGGACTGGGGACTATGGCCACACCTTC. Translated, it gives CVSSELERTGDYGHTF.

The V gene is TRBV27, the J gene TRBJ2-7; a weak D match, TRBD2 (5 bases). Germline assignment: CDR1 MNHEY and CDR2 SMNVEV (reference sequence). The V and J ends lost 2 bases and 3 bases respectively, with 11 bases between them. The CDR3 length is 14 residues. DNA of the CDR3: TGTGCCAGCAGTTTAGAGAAGCGGTACTACGAGCAGTACTTC. Its translation is CASSLEKRYYEQYF.

This chain uses TRBV11-2 with TRBJ2-7; the D gene is possibly TRBD2 (6 bases). CDR1 is SGHAT, CDR2 FQNNGV, per germline. The CDR3 is 13 residues long. Trimming removed 5 bases from V and 6 bases from J, with 14 bases in between. DNA of the CDR3: TGTGCCAGCAGCCGGGAGCGAGGAGGCGAGCAGTACTTC. Its translation is CASSRERGGEQYF. The full variable domain, rest sourced from reference TRBV11-2 and TRBJ2-7, is EAGVAQSPRYKIIEKRQSVAFWCNPISGHATLYWYQQILGQGPKLLIQFQNNGVVDDSQLPKDRFSAERLKGVDSTLKIQPAKLEDSAVYLCASSRERGGEQYFGPGTRLTVT.

V is TRBV30 and J is TRBJ1-3, with TRBD1 as a possible D gene (6 bases). Germline loops: CDR1 GTSNPN, CDR2 SVGIG (reference sequence). Trimming removed 5 bases at V and 0 bases at J, with 14 bases between. The CDR3 is made up of 15 amino acids. The CDR3 loop is CAWASGQISGNTIYF. For the CDR3, the DNA is TGTGCCTGGGCGTCAGGACAGATCTCTGGAAACACCATATATTTT.

A remark on this clone: A far larger clone is one base from this, pointing to a likely read error. The gene calls are TRBV19 and TRBJ1-2; 10 nucleotides agree with TRBD1. The CDR3 has 16 residues. Per the germline V gene, CDR1 is LNHDA and CDR2 is SQIVND (reference sequence). This CDR3 is CASSPPPGTGDFGYAF. The CDR3 DNA sequence: TGTGCCAGTAGTCCCCCTCCCGGGACAGGGGACTTTGGCTACGCCTTC.